The text below deals with one T cell receptor beta chain. This clone's antigen is unknown. No base qualities exist here, and no much larger clone lies one base off it. This entry comes from a study of cytomegalovirus exposure and HLA in healthy donors (dated by TCRdb to 2015 to 2018). In terms of the full investigation: In an earlier analysis of around 540 of the donors, 250 to 300 Gb of sequence data and 95 million to 130 million unique TCR beta sequences from about 179 million T cells were reported. Along with the roughly 670-subject first cohort, a separate validation cohort of over a hundred different subjects was used. Several DR-DQ haplotypes were handled as single units for association and clustering because linkage in the cohort was strong. In a later analysis, previously published TCR beta repertoires from 666 donors were re-analyzed and high-resolution HLA genotyping was added so that TCR occurrence patterns could be studied. To decide whether each TCR beta V gene segment behaved as functional or pseudogenic, an earlier analysis of some 600 of the donors relied on high-throughput TCR beta sequencing. The number of donors typed differed by locus, with roughly 620-630 for A, B, C, DRB1 and DQB1, roughly 520 for DQA1, approximately 570 for DPA1, and some 440 for DPB1. The study aimed to test whether cataloging public T cell receptors could reveal signatures of past pathogen exposure. High-throughput TCR immunosequencing, statistical association of individual TCRs with disease status, and machine learning were combined to predict cytomegalovirus infection status. Class I and class II HLA loci were covered by the typing at four-digit resolution. The study profiled the T cell repertoires of hundreds of subjects by immunosequencing and related them to cytomegalovirus serostatus. Every repertoire in the discovery cohort had been generated on one and the same sequencing platform. Rather than using new phenotypic data, the later analysis identified candidate immune exposures from TCR beta sequences and from how often those sequences occurred across donors. Among the roughly 390 genotyped donors, around 81% belonged to the genetic ancestry cluster associated with self-reported Caucasian donors. Among 398 genotyped donors of the cohort, an average of approximately 240,000 unique TCR beta nucleotide sequences were sequenced per donor, roughly a sixth of them non-productive. Around 320 gigabases of sequencing data and approximately 85 million unique TCR sequences were included in an early release covering roughly 600 HLA-typed donors. Alongside the repertoire data, information on donor age, sex, ethnicity and CMV serostatus was compiled. In a later genetic analysis, genome-wide SNP genotypes for about three fifths of the roughly 670 donors were used, and that subset was treated as a discovery cohort.

To prepare the library, the immunoSEQ multiplex PCR assay was applied. For the multiplex PCR, a mixture combining 60 forward primers for TCR Vbeta segments and 13 reverse primers for TCR Jbeta segments was used. The CDR3 region of rearranged TCR beta genes was amplified from genomic DNA with a multiplex PCR assay. Amplified TCR beta libraries were sequenced as 87-base-pair reads on the Illumina HiSeq System. The published analysis was carried out like this. Across the 500 to 850 repertoires, a later analysis counted some 80 million unique TCR beta chains, around 11 million of which were shared by at least two donors. To remove PCR and sequencing errors, raw reads were error-corrected and collapsed into unique sequences using a nearest-neighbor algorithm that merged closely related sequences. V, D and J gene segments were assigned by aligning CDR3 sequences to IMGT reference sequences. For a sequence to be retained, a match of at least six nucleotides to both a V gene segment and a J gene segment was required. Rearrangements were called productive when the CDR3 lacked stop codons and stayed in frame with V and J; all others were non-productive. CDR3 was defined according to IMGT convention as the region running from the second conserved V-encoded cysteine to the conserved J-encoded phenylalanine. The earlier analysis of about 560 of the donors excluded any sequence lacking an unambiguous match to a single V gene segment. An earlier analysis of just under 600 of the donors called V segments functional above 56.7% productive rearrangements and segregating when the between-donor standard deviation exceeded 5%. A statistical classification framework was built to diagnose cytomegalovirus status from the catalog of TCR beta chain sequences. V and J gene assignment, in a later analysis, came from comparing TCR nucleotide sequences with IMGT/GENE-DB human TR gene sequences. Using the TCRdist pipeline, a later analysis assigned CDR3 sequences along with most-parsimonious VDJ recombination scenarios. In a later analysis, each TCR beta chain was defined by its CDR3 amino acid sequence together with its V-gene family, and reads without a unique V-gene family were excluded. In a later analysis, a few hundred highly shared, low-generation-probability nucleotide sequences were removed to address suspected cross-contamination and a sequencing artifact. A later analysis calculated a clonal expansion index for each public chain from normalized within-repertoire ranks of inferred template counts. A later analysis computed generation probabilities with a VDJ recombination model fitted to out-of-frame rearrangements, and checked the results against IGoR. A later analysis scored TCR-TCR, TCR-HLA and TCR-CMV co-occurrence with hypergeometric tests, applying a repertoire-size bias correction to TCR pairs. False discovery rates were estimated in a later analysis by permuting HLA or CMV assignments 20 times. A later analysis grouped co-occurring TCRs with DBSCAN, adding TCRdist sequence similarity when clustering within HLA-allele-positive subsets. Repertoires with fewer than 30,000 or more than 120,000 public chains were left out of co-occurrence clustering, as were several repertoires with anomalous nucleotide sharing. TCRdb limited this immuneACCESS table to in-frame rearrangements with V and J called. A share of clones is missing; checked studies link under half to unresolved V genes, and the rest is unexplained. The V and J calls and clone size were taken over from that table, and D and trimming were inferred from the DNA. This sample comprises about 170,000 clones, about 85% of them detected only once. In total, the top ten clones hold roughly 2.5% of the sample.

The cohort consisted of more than 650 healthy bone marrow donors. All cohort members were sampled while nominally healthy, although unrecorded immune exposures were likely present. The donor tested CMV seropositive, placing the donor among the 289 seropositive members of the cohort. A peripheral blood sample was collected from each donor, and TCR beta sequencing was performed on peripheral blood mononuclear cells. Genomic DNA extraction from the blood cell samples was performed with the Qiagen DNeasy Blood Extraction Kit. Reading the germline V gene gives CDR1 SGHTA and CDR2 FQGNSA. Taken from cysteine to phenylalanine, the CDR3 has 13 residues. Only the CDR3 part of the read is kept: 39 bases, read in frame from the first base. The germline V end is reduced by 7 bases and the J end by 2 bases; junction bases left unmatched: 2. Study-wide conclusions, independent of this receptor: In an earlier analysis of over 550 of the donors, most TCR beta V segments were observed in productive rearrangements about 90% or about 30% of the time, broadly matching IMGT annotations. The sequencing pipeline was judged likely to have produced a cluster of highly shared sequence variants as a technical artifact. CMV serostatus was the only immune exposure information available for the cohort. While some public TCRs were present in many individuals, most TCR sequences turned up only very rarely across donors. Because the 87-base-pair reads could not distinguish some IMGT-functional V segments, including TRBV6-2 and TRBV6-3, those segments were excluded. A later analysis reported that several top co-occurrence clusters appeared linked to parvovirus B19, influenza, CMV and Epstein-Barr virus. The classifier was reported to diagnose cytomegalovirus status with high specificity and sensitivity in both the original cohort and the validation cohort. A later genetic analysis reported fewer N-insertions in productive TCRs among donors in an Asian-associated ancestry cluster than the approximately 670-donor mean. The cohort was sequenced for TCR beta chains only, and without alpha or paired-chain data the features that could be detected were limited. At a false discovery rate of 0.05, a later analysis linked around 15,000 TCR beta sequences to specific HLA alleles. In vitro tests confirmed that a few of the cytomegalovirus-associated TCR beta chains recognize cytomegalovirus antigens. Correlated functional status among segregating V segments might be attributable to linkage disequilibrium, but an unknown experimental factor could not be ruled out. Because counts were too low, seventeen rarely observed V segments, including chromosome 9 orphons, were left out of the earlier analysis of over 550 of the donors. Compared with equally common non-associated chains, HLA-associated TCR beta chains in a later analysis were more clonally expanded and had lower generation probabilities. According to a later analysis, TCR association rates differed among HLA loci, with DRB1 alleles showing the most associated TCRs and HLA-C alleles showing the fewest. According to the authors, the approach could potentially be generalized to other disease states and immunological phenotypes. When HLA alleles, especially DR and DQ, strongly co-occurred, attributing TCR associations to individual alleles was difficult. A further reported finding was that TCR beta sequences accurately predicted the HLA-A and HLA-B alleles for most subjects in the first cohort. An association between a missense DCLRE1C variant and V-gene and J-gene trimming of TCR beta chains was found in a later genetic analysis and replicated in an independent cohort. Roughly uniform sequencing depth across donors was assumed in presence/absence analyses, although this assumption may not hold. HLA typing was unavailable for some donors at each locus, so association tests used only the typed subset. A later analysis found that most CMV-associated TCR beta chains appeared HLA-restricted, with HLA associations seemingly driven largely by CMV exposure. The study listed 164 TCR beta chains as associated with cytomegalovirus.

Sequenced material: PBMCs. The receptor chain draws on TRBV7-2 and TRBJ1-5, and 7 bases in between align with TRBD1. The TCR originated in a man aged 25 to 45 in good health and CMV-seropositive. CDR3 reads: CASNQGGNQPQHF. The sequence in DNA is TGTGCCAGCAACCAGGGGGGCAATCAGCCCCAGCATTTT.